Only a few counts were recorded for the clone carrying this TCR beta chain. The record originates from a study of human T cells and chemical hapten exposure. Study in general: The cohort included alopecia areata under or over 50% scalp, totalis and universalis.

The library tagged individual cDNA molecules with unique molecular identifiers. TCRdb reanalysed the RACE reads using MiXCR and keeps one entry per CDR3 protein. The sample has about 84,000 distinct CDR3 sequences, 10% to 14% seen once. Time point specified: patch test 3, about 24 weeks after DPC sensitization. Treatment defined: therapeutic diphenylcyclopropenone sensitization with weekly scalp DPC. Blood collection took place prior to placing each patch test. Suited to DPC and affected by alopecia, the donors ranged from 18 to 70 years old. Sequenced material: whole blood, taken in connection with sensitization to the hapten diphenylcyclopropenone (DPC). The receptor's source is a woman in her 50s with alopecia areata. Some clones in this sample may be carry-over from other donors' samples.

The CDR3 coding sequence is TGTGCCAGCAGGAGGTCGCGGGTAAACTCCTACAATGAGCAGTTCTTC. As protein: CASRRSRVNSYNEQFF. The chain combines TRBV6-1 with TRBJ2-1; D possibly corresponds to TRBD2 (5 bases). Germline CDR1 and CDR2: MNHNS and SASEGT. The V gene lost 6 bases and the J gene lost 0 bases, with 15 bases spanning the gap. This CDR3 contains 16 residues.